The 29 T cell receptor beta chains below come from one sample, sequenced in a study of blood T cell repertoires in COVID-19. Produced via immunoSEQ multiplex PCR; TCRdb's table is partial and in-frame only. Among roughly 150,000 clones listed, 65% to 85% were seen once. Sequenced input: PBMCs or T cells enriched from blood (not recorded which). The receptors here all came from a woman aged 40 to 50 with acute COVID-19.

The chain has TRBV2 and TRBJ2-2, with 7 bases matching TRBD1. This CDR3 comprises 15 residues. Germline V CDR1 and CDR2: SNHLY, FYNNEI. V lost 4 bases to trimming and J lost 1 base; unmatched junction nucleotides: 3. The CDR3 region has the DNA TGTGCCAGCAGTGGGACAGGCCTGAACACCGGGGAGCTGTTTTTT. Protein: CASSGTGLNTGELFF.

The chain joins TRBV5-1 to TRBJ2-7; TRBD1 matches at 7 bases. CDR3 length equals 17 residues. J lost 1 base, V lost 0 bases, and 10 bases had no gene match. Germline-derived CDR1 and CDR2 are SGHRS and YFSETQ. The CDR3 bases are TGCGCCAGCAGCTTGGCCGAAGGCAGGGGGTTTTCCTACGAGCAGTACTTC. It codes for CASSLAEGRGFSYEQYF.

The J gene is TRBJ2-1, the V gene TRBV11-3, with D possibly TRBD2 on 6 matching bases. CDR3 length: 17 residues. Trimming stripped 10 bases from V and 0 bases from J, with 22 bases between. Germline V lookup: CDR1 SGHNT, CDR2 YENEEA. The CDR3: CATPVLGAEGSYNEQFF. CDR3 DNA sequence: TGTGCCACCCCAGTTCTAGGCGCGGAGGGCTCCTACAATGAGCAGTTCTTC.

The CDR3, as DNA: TGTGCCAGCAGTTTCGACAGGGGTGGGGAGACCCAGTACTTC. The encoded protein is CASSFDRGGETQYF. The chain links TRBV2 to TRBJ2-5; 8 positions match TRBD1. The V and J ends lost 5 bases and 5 bases, in that order; junction bases with no gene match: 7. Germline-derived CDR1 and CDR2 are SNHLY and FYNNEI. This CDR3 region has 14 residues.

The V call is TRBV12-3 or TRBV12-4, the J call TRBJ2-2; D is possibly TRBD2 (6 bases). The CDR3 has 13 amino acids. The germline V and J ends were trimmed by 3 bases and 6 bases, with 8 bases remaining between them. The chain's CDR3 is CASSFGGAGELFF. The CDR3 DNA reads as TGTGCCAGCAGTTTCGGGGGAGCCGGGGAGCTGTTTTTT.

The rearrangement links TRBV9 to TRBJ1-1, with D tentatively TRBD1 (5 bases). V lost 3 bases to trimming and J lost 4 bases, with 10 bases between them. CDR1 and CDR2 from the germline V gene are SGDLS and YYNGEE. The CDR3 loop spans 13 amino acids. The CDR3 DNA is TGTGCCAGCAGCGAATGGGGGGGCACTGAAGCTTTCTTT. Translating gives CASSEWGGTEAFF.

This clone was detected once. This chain uses TRBV14 with TRBJ2-3; tentatively, D is TRBD2 (6 bases). V dropped 0 bases and J dropped 1 base, with 11 bases sitting between them. This CDR3 has 16 amino acids. Germline values: CDR1 SGHDN, CDR2 FVKESK. The CDR3 protein is CASSQDRGGGTDTQYF. CDR3 DNA: TGTGCCAGCAGCCAAGATAGAGGAGGGGGCACAGATACGCAGTATTTT.

This clone came up a few times. The chain combines TRBV6-5 with TRBJ2-1; weak D call: TRBD2 (6 bases). The V gene lost 6 bases and the J gene lost 5 bases, with 14 bases spanning the gap. The length of the CDR3 is 14 residues. Germline-derived CDR1 and CDR2 are MNHEY and SVGAGI. CDR3: CASRDPGLNNEQFF. The CDR3 region has the DNA TGTGCCAGCAGAGACCCGGGACTGAACAATGAGCAGTTCTTC.

The rearrangement links TRBV3-1 (or the pseudogene TRBV3-2) to TRBJ2-1; 14 nucleotides align to TRBD2. V trimming: 3 bases; J trimming: 5 bases; junction bases outside the gene matches: 6. This CDR3 spans 17 amino acids. Germline-derived CDR1 and CDR2 are LGHDT and YNNKEL (reference sequence). For the CDR3, the DNA is TGTGCCAGCAGCCATGGGACTAGCGGGAGACGTAACAATGAGCAGTTCTTC. This codes for CASSHGTSGRRNNEQFF.

The rearrangement uses TRBV5-1 and TRBJ2-1; 11 bases map to TRBD2. The CDR3 loop spans 15 amino acids. The trim removed 5 bases at V and 5 bases at J, leaving 6 bases unmatched. CDR1 is SGHRS, CDR2 YFSETQ, per germline. As DNA, the CDR3 is TGCGCCAGCAGGGAGGGACTAGCGGAGCACAATGAGCAGTTCTTC. It specifies CASREGLAEHNEQFF.

The rearrangement joins TRBV6-4 to TRBJ2-1; 8 positions match TRBD1. The CDR3 runs 14 residues. The germline V gene has CDR1 MRHNA and CDR2 SNTAGT. J was trimmed by 4 bases and V by 3 bases; bases with no gene match: 2. The CDR3: CASSEQGGYNEQFF. The CDR3 DNA reads as TGTGCCAGCAGTGAACAGGGGGGTTACAATGAGCAGTTCTTC.

This chain joins TRBV7-2 and TRBJ2-1, with D perhaps matching TRBD1 (5 bases). The germline V gene has CDR1 SGHTA and CDR2 FQGNSA. CDR3 size: 13 residues. V dropped 1 base and J dropped 9 bases, with 10 bases sitting between them. The CDR3 DNA reads as TGTGCCAGCAGCTTAGAAGGTAGGGGTGAGCAGTTCTTC. Its protein product is CASSLEGRGEQFF.

The rearrangement joins TRBV5-8 to TRBJ2-5; D call uncertain. The CDR3 totals 13 residues. V lost 4 bases and J lost 2, with 9 bases in between. Per the germline V gene, CDR1 is SGHTS and CDR2 is YDEGEE. The CDR3 region has the DNA TGTGCCAGCAGCCCCGGAGATCAAGAGACCCAGTACTTC. It specifies CASSPGDQETQYF.

The gene calls are TRBV7-2 and TRBJ2-3; maybe TRBD2 (5 bases). Germline CDR1 reads SGHTA; CDR2 reads FQGNSA. CDR3 length: 16 residues. V gave up 4 bases and J gave up 2 bases, with 16 bases separating them. The CDR3 protein is CASSSWGSSPTDTQYF. In DNA, the CDR3 is TGTGCCAGCAGCTCTTGGGGTTCTAGCCCCACAGATACGCAGTATTTT. Full variable domain (remainder filled in from reference TRBV7-2 and TRBJ2-3): GAGVSQSPSNKVTEKGKDVELRCDPISGHTALYWYRQSLGQGLEFLIYFQGNSAPDKSGLPSDRFSAERTGGSVSTLTIQRTQQEDSAVYLCASSSWGSSPTDTQYFGPGTRLTVL.

J is TRBJ2-1 and V is TRBV6-5; D is perhaps TRBD2 (6 bases). The germline V and J ends were trimmed by 8 bases and 0 bases, with 14 bases remaining between them. CDR1 and CDR2 (germline): MNHEY, SVGAGI. CDR3 length: 15 amino acids. The CDR3 loop is CASVRDLSSYNEQFF. DNA of the CDR3: TGTGCCAGCGTGAGGGACTTAAGCTCCTACAATGAGCAGTTCTTC.

This clone has a handful of counts. V and J are TRBV5-1 and TRBJ2-1; 12 positions match TRBD2. Germline V CDR1 and CDR2: SGHRS, YFSETQ. V trimming: 3 bases; J trimming: 5 bases; junction bases outside the gene matches: 3. The CDR3 is made up of 15 amino acids. CDR3 bases: TGCGCCAGCAGCTCACGGACTAGCGGGAACAATGAGCAGTTCTTC. This gives the protein CASSSRTSGNNEQFF.

V is TRBV30 and J is TRBJ1-1, with a weak D call TRBD1 (5 bases). Germline lookup yields CDR1 GTSNPN and CDR2 SVGIG (reference sequence). The CDR3 extends over 14 amino acids. Between the trimmed V and J ends, which lost 0 bases and 0 bases, there was a span of 8 bases. CDR3 amino acids: CAWSVNRMNTEAFF. The CDR3 region has the DNA TGTGCCTGGAGTGTAAACAGGATGAACACTGAAGCTTTCTTT.

The chain recombines TRBV27 with TRBJ1-2; 7 positions match TRBD1. J gave up 8 bases and V 8 bases, and 11 bases lay outside the gene matches. This CDR3 spans 13 amino acids. Germline CDR1 and CDR2: MNHEY and SMNVEV (reference sequence). The CDR3 sequence is CASGGTEIGGYTF. The CDR3 nucleotides are TGTGCCAGCGGTGGGACAGAGATCGGGGGCTACACCTTC.

The V and J genes are TRBV7-8 and TRBJ2-1; 14 bases fit TRBD2. This CDR3 spans 15 amino acids. CDR1 and CDR2 (germline): SGHVS, FQNEAQ. Losses at the gene ends were 5 bases for V and 8 bases for J; bases not matched to a gene: 5. DNA for the CDR3: TGTGCCAGCAGCCCCCGACTAGCGGGAGGGGATGAGCAGTTCTTC. Protein: CASSPRLAGGDEQFF.

V usage is TRBV24-1 and J usage is TRBJ2-5; a possible D gene is TRBD2 (6 bases). The V end lost 4 bases, the J end lost 3 bases, and 14 bases lay between the germline ends. From germline, CDR1 is KGHDR and CDR2 SFDVKD. The CDR3 has 15 residues. The CDR3 region is CATSEKGLKKETQYF. In DNA form, the CDR3 reads TGTGCCACCAGTGAAAAGGGACTCAAGAAAGAGACCCAGTACTTC.

The chain uses TRBV11-3 and TRBJ2-1; no clear D. The CDR3 totals 15 residues. Trimming shortened V by 5 bases and J by 5 bases, and 16 bases separated the two germline ends. From germline, CDR1 is SGHNT and CDR2 YENEEA. The chain's CDR3 is CASSPPYDSNNEQFF. CDR3 nucleotides: TGTGCCAGCAGCCCTCCTTATGATAGCAACAATGAGCAGTTCTTC.

Only one count was recorded for this clone. This chain joins TRBV9 and TRBJ2-3; the match to TRBD2 covers 8 bases. Germline lookup yields CDR1 SGDLS and CDR2 YYNGEE. CDR3 length equals 15 residues. V lost 4 bases, J lost 8 bases, and 12 bases stayed unmatched. CDR3 loop: CASSPAPRAGGTQYF. CDR3 sequence (DNA): TGTGCCAGCAGCCCCGCACCCCGGGCGGGAGGTACGCAGTATTTT.

The chain combines TRBV5-4 with TRBJ1-1; D possibly corresponds to TRBD1 (5 bases). V gave up 2 bases and J gave up 0 bases, with 14 bases separating them. The CDR3 is made up of 16 amino acids. Germline V gene sequence: CDR1 SGHNT, CDR2 YYREEE (reference sequence). Here the CDR3 reads CASSLGVSRVNTEAFF. The DNA for the CDR3 is TGTGCCAGCAGCTTAGGGGTCAGTAGGGTGAACACTGAAGCTTTCTTT.

This chain uses TRBV14 with TRBJ2-3; tentative D call: TRBD2 (5 bases). V lost 4 bases to trimming and J lost 2 bases, with 16 bases between them. CDR1 is SGHDN, CDR2 FVKESK, per germline. There are 16 residues in the CDR3. Written as DNA, the CDR3 is TGTGCCAGCAGCCGCCTAACATCGGGGAACACAGATACGCAGTATTTT. This codes for CASSRLTSGNTDTQYF.

The chain joins TRBV11-2 to TRBJ1-6; TRBD1 agrees at 7 bases. Germline values: CDR1 SGHAT, CDR2 FQNNGV. V dropped 5 bases and J dropped 5; count of bases not matched to a gene: 9. CDR3 length: 16 amino acids. This CDR3 reads CASSAIQGKDNSPLHF. The CDR3 DNA reads as TGTGCCAGCAGCGCCATACAGGGGAAAGATAATTCACCCCTCCACTTT. The whole variable domain, remainder taken from reference TRBV11-2 and TRBJ1-6, is EAGVAQSPRYKIIEKRQSVAFWCNPISGHATLYWYQQILGQGPKLLIQFQNNGVVDDSQLPKDRFSAERLKGVDSTLKIQPAKLEDSAVYLCASSAIQGKDNSPLHFGNGTRLTVT.

J is TRBJ2-7 and V is TRBV6-1; no firm D call. This CDR3 has 15 residues. Germline V CDR1 and CDR2: MNHNS, SASEGT. Trimming removed 6 bases at V and 2 bases at J, with 17 bases between. CDR3 DNA: TGTGCCAGCAGACCCGGAGAATCCGGAACCTACGAGCAGTACGTC. Its translation: CASRPGESGTYEQYV.

DNA of the CDR3: TGCACCAGCCGGGGACTAGCGGACTACAATGAGCAGTTCTTC. Protein product: CTSRGLADYNEQFF. V gene TRBV1 combines with J gene TRBJ2-1; the DNA was not used to check the table's D call, TRBD2. TRBV1 is given as a pseudogene. This CDR3 has 14 residues.

This clone was seen more than once but under ten times. The chain has TRBV3-1 (or the pseudogene TRBV3-2) and TRBJ1-2, with 9 bases aligning to TRBD1. The germline gives CDR1 LGHDT, CDR2 YNNKEL (reference sequence). With V trimmed by 4 bases and J by 8 bases, 2 bases remained unmatched. The CDR3 spans 12 residues. CDR3 loop: CASSRDRVGYTF. CDR3 coding DNA: TGTGCCAGCAGCCGGGACAGGGTGGGCTACACCTTC.

V gene TRBV29-1 combines with J gene TRBJ2-7; 9 bases line up with TRBD2. V shed 4 bases, J shed 0 bases, and the junction held 4 bases outside the gene matches. This CDR3 comprises 14 residues. Per the germline V gene, CDR1 is SQVTM and CDR2 is ANQGSEA. CDR3 in amino acids: CSVVASGNSYEQYF. The CDR3 DNA reads TGCAGCGTTGTCGCTAGCGGGAACTCCTACGAGCAGTACTTC.